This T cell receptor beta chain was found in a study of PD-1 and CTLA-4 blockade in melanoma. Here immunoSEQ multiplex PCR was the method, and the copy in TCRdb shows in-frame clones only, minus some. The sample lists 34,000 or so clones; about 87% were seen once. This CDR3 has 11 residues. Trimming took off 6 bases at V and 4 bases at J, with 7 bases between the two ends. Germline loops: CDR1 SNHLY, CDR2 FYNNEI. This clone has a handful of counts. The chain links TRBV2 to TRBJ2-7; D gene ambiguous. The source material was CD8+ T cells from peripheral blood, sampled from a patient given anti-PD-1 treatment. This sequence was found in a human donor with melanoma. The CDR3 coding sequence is TGTGCCAGCAGCGAAATTTACGAGCAGTACTTC. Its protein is CASSEIYEQYF.